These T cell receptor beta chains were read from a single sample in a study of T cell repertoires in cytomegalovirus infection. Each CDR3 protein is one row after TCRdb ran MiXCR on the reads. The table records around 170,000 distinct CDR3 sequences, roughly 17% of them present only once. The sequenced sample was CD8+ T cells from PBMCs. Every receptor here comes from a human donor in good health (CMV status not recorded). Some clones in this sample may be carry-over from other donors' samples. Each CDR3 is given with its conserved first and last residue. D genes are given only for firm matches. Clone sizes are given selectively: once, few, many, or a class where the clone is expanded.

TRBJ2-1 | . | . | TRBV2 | CASPPNQDSRARNEQFF | TGTGCCAGCCCCCCGAACCAGGACTCCCGCGCCCGCAATGAGCAGTTCTTC
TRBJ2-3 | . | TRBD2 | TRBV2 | CASRWASGEDTQYF | TGTGCCAGCAGGTGGGCTAGCGGGGAAGATACGCAGTATTTT
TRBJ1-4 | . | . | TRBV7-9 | CASSLEHEKLFF | TGTGCCAGCAGCTTAGAACACGAAAAACTGTTTTTT
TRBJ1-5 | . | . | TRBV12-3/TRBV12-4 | CASSPQGEIQPQHF | TGTGCCAGCAGTCCACAGGGCGAGATTCAGCCCCAGCATTTT
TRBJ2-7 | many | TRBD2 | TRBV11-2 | CASSPGAGNEQYF | TGTGCCAGCAGCCCCGGAGCGGGAAACGAGCAGTACTTC
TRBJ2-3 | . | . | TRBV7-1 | CASSTTRPGRLSLTDTQYF | TGTGCCAGCAGCACAACAAGACCCGGGCGACTAAGCCTCACAGATACGCAGTATTTT
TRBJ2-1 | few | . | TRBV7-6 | CASSQTSWRNNEQFF | TGTGCCAGCAGCCAGACTAGTTGGAGGAACAATGAGCAGTTCTTC
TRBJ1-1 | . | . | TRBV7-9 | CASSLMDTEAFF | TGTGCCAGCAGCTTGATGGACACTGAAGCTTTCTTT
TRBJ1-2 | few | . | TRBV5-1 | CASSLEGGYGYTF | TGCGCCAGCAGCTTGGAAGGAGGCTATGGCTACACCTTC
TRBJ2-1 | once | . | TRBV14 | CASSQKFPGVNEQFF | TGTGCCAGCAGCCAAAAATTCCCTGGGGTAAATGAGCAGTTCTTC
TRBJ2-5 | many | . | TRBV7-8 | CASSFKKETQYF | TGTGCCAGCAGCTTCAAAAAGGAGACCCAGTACTTC
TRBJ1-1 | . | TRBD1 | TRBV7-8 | CASSPGQGGISLSEAFF | TGTGCCAGCAGCCCCGGACAGGGAGGAATTAGTTTATCTGAAGCTTTCTTT
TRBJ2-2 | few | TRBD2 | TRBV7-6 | CASSPSGMNTGELFF | TGTGCCAGCAGCCCAAGCGGGATGAACACCGGGGAGCTGTTTTTT
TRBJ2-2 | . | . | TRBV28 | CASSLGAWVNTGELFF | TGTGCCAGCAGTTTGGGGGCCTGGGTAAACACCGGGGAGCTGTTTTTT
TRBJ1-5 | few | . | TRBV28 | CASSLSQASNQPQHF | TGTGCCAGCAGTTTATCCCAGGCAAGCAATCAGCCCCAGCATTTT
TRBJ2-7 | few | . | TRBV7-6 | CASSTLGGYEQYF | TGTGCCAGCAGTACCTTGGGGGGCTACGAGCAGTACTTC
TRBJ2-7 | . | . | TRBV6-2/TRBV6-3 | CASSYSTGTHYEQYF | TGTGCCAGCAGTTACTCCACCGGGACCCACTACGAGCAGTACTTC
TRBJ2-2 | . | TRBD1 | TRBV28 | CASSPDRGPNTGELFF | TGTGCCAGCAGCCCGGACAGGGGCCCAAACACCGGGGAGCTGTTTTTT
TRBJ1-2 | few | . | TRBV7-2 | CASSSPTGANYGYTF | TGTGCCAGCAGCTCCCCGACGGGAGCTAACTATGGCTACACCTTC
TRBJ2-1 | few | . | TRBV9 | CASSNRTGSYNEQFF | TGTGCCAGCAGCAACCGGACTGGCTCCTACAATGAGCAGTTCTTC
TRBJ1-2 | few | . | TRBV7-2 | CASSSTPGRNYGYTF | TGTGCCAGCAGCTCTACGCCTGGGAGGAACTATGGCTACACCTTC
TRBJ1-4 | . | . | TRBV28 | CASSWVATNEKLFF | TGTGCCAGCAGTTGGGTAGCAACTAATGAAAAACTGTTTTTT
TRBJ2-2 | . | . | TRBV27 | CATGWGDPPGELFF | TGTGCCACTGGTTGGGGGGATCCTCCCGGGGAGCTGTTTTTT
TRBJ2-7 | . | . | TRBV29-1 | CSVAEGVLYEQYF | TGCAGCGTTGCAGAAGGGGTCCTCTACGAGCAGTACTTC
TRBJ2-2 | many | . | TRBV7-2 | CASSLEVGYTGELFF | TGTGCCAGCAGCTTAGAGGTCGGGTACACCGGGGAGCTGTTTTTT